These 8 T cell receptor beta chains originate from one sample sequenced in a study of cytomegalovirus exposure and HLA in healthy donors. PCR employed 60 Vbeta and 13 Jbeta primers. Using immunoSEQ multiplex PCR, the repertoire was profiled, and TCRdb retains in-frame clones only, with some absent. The sample holds 100,000 or so clones, 60% to 85% seen once. The specimen sequenced was PBMCs. These receptors came from a female donor in good health and CMV-seronegative.

This sequence joins TRBV10-3 and TRBJ2-6; tentatively, D is TRBD1 (5 bases). Germline-derived CDR1 and CDR2 are ENHRY and SYGVKD. The V gene lost 6 bases and the J gene lost 4 bases, with 22 bases spanning the gap. This CDR3 has 18 amino acids. The CDR3 coding sequence is TGTGCCATCAGGGTCACAGACCTCACGACAGCGGGGGCCAACGTCCTGACTTTC. As protein: CAIRVTDLTTAGANVLTF.

There are a few counts of this clone. Other nucleotide sequences from this sample produce the same CDR3. This sequence joins TRBV5-1 and TRBJ2-7; D uncertain. V lost 0 bases and J lost 6, with 4 bases in between. Germline V gene lookup returns CDR1 SGHRS and CDR2 YFSETQ. CDR3 length: 11 residues. The CDR3 here is CASSLAGEQYF. The CDR3 bases are TGCGCCAGCAGCTTGGCCGGCGAGCAGTACTTC.

This clone came up once. In DNA form, the CDR3 reads TGTGCCACCAAAGGGGACAGGGGGCCCTACGAGCAGTACTTC. Translated, it gives CATKGDRGPYEQYF. J is TRBJ2-7 and V is TRBV15; 12 bases align to TRBD1. Germline-derived CDR1 and CDR2 are LNHNV and YYDKDF (reference sequence). V shed 7 bases, J shed 2 bases, and the junction held 3 bases outside the gene matches. This CDR3 is 14 amino acids long.

V usage is TRBV7-8 and J usage is TRBJ1-3; D is undetermined. The V and J ends lost 1 base and 0 bases respectively, with 10 bases between them. Germline lookup yields CDR1 SGHVS and CDR2 FQNEAQ. There are 16 residues in the CDR3. The chain's CDR3 is CASSLGVTRSGNTIYF. The CDR3 DNA sequence: TGTGCCAGCAGCTTAGGGGTGACTCGCTCTGGAAACACCATATATTTT.

V is TRBV7-3 and J is TRBJ2-2; 9 positions agree with TRBD2. Trimming at V came to 4 bases and at J to 1 base, leaving 4 bases not matched to a gene. The CDR3 extends over 16 amino acids. The V gene's germline CDR1 is SGHTA and CDR2 FQGTGA. Here the CDR3 DNA reads TGTGCCAGCAGCTCCGCGGGGGGGGTGAACACCGGGGAGCTGTTTTTT. As protein: CASSSAGGVNTGELFF.

The chain has TRBV2 and TRBJ1-1; D not resolved. The germline CDR1 and CDR2 sequences are SNHLY and FYNNEI. With 8 bases removed from V and 1 base from J, the gap between germline ends came to 14 bases. The CDR3 runs 14 residues. In DNA, the CDR3 is TGTGCCAGCCTCAGCCCGTCGGGGAACACTGAAGCTTTCTTT. Translated: CASLSPSGNTEAFF.

This chain joins TRBV15 and TRBJ2-2; maybe TRBD1 (6 bases). Trimming left V 6 bases short and J 3 bases short, with 14 bases between. The CDR3 has 15 residues. Germline V gives CDR1 LNHNV, CDR2 YYDKDF (reference sequence). Here the CDR3 reads CATRSRDTYTGELFF. The CDR3 region has the DNA TGTGCCACCAGATCCAGGGACACTTACACCGGGGAGCTGTTTTTT.

The rearrangement links TRBV5-6 to TRBJ1-2; the D is unclear. Trimming took off 4 bases at V and 2 bases at J, with 15 bases between the two ends. Germline loops: CDR1 SGHDT, CDR2 YYEEEE. CDR3 length: 15 amino acids. This CDR3 reads CASSQLMGGNYGYTF. Written as DNA, the CDR3 is TGTGCCAGCAGCCAACTAATGGGAGGGAACTATGGCTACACCTTC.